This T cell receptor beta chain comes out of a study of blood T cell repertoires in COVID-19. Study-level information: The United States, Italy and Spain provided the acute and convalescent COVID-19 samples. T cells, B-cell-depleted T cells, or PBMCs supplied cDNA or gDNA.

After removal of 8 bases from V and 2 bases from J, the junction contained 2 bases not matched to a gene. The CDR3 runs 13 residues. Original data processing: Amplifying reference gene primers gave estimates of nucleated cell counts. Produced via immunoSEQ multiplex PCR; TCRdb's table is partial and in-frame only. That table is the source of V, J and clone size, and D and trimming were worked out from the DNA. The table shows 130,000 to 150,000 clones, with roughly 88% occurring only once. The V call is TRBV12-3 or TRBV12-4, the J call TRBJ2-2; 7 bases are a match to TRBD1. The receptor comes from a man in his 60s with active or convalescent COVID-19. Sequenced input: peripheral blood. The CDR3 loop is CASRDSNTGELFF. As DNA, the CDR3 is TGTGCCAGCCGGGACAGTAACACCGGGGAGCTGTTTTTT.